These 5 T cell receptor beta chains originate from one sample sequenced in a study of blood T cells in healthy people across ages. Alongside a J-beta primer mix, a sample-barcoded 5' primer served in a second PCR lasting 7 to 11 cycles. TCRdb recomputed calls from the 5' RACE reads with MiXCR, one row per CDR3 protein. The table shows roughly 2 million distinct CDR3 sequences, with about 50% occurring only once. Sequenced sample: blood. These receptors all come from a woman aged 40 to 49 in good health.

The gene calls are TRBV27 and TRBJ2-5; no clear D gene. The CDR3 spans 16 residues. The V gene lost 5 bases and the J gene lost 5 bases, with 21 bases spanning the gap. Germline CDR1 MNHEY, CDR2 SMNVEV (reference sequence). Here the CDR3 reads CASSTLGPTQRETQYF. In DNA form, the CDR3 reads TGTGCCAGCAGTACGCTCGGCCCAACGCAACGGGAGACCCAGTACTTC.

In its sample, this clonotype was seen a few times. The rearrangement uses TRBV5-1 and TRBJ2-3; 7 nucleotides align to TRBD1. Germline loops: CDR1 SGHRS, CDR2 YFSETQ. V was pared by 5 bases and J by 1 base, with 4 bases of the junction left unmatched. The CDR3 extends over 14 amino acids. CDR3: CASRTGDRTDTQYF. CDR3 DNA sequence: TGCGCCAGCAGAACAGGGGACCGCACAGATACGCAGTATTTT.

The V gene is TRBV12-3 or TRBV12-4, the J gene TRBJ2-1; TRBD2 agrees at 10 bases. Trimming cost V 8 bases and J 4 bases; bases outside gene matches: 8. This CDR3 contains 15 residues. CDR3 coding DNA: TGTGCCAGCCTGCGCTTTAGCGGGGGGTACAATGAGCAGTTCTTC. This encodes CASLRFSGGYNEQFF.

Regarding this clonotype: One junction end does not reproduce the germline sequence, and a read error may be involved. The CDR3 coding sequence is TGTACCAGCAGCTCAAACAGGGCCCGCGAGCAGTACTTC. It yields the protein CTSSSNRAREQYF. The chain is built from TRBV7-9 and TRBJ2-4; weak D call: TRBD1 (6 bases). The better agreement between TRBJ2-7 and the DNA end casts doubt on the J call. The CDR3 contains 13 residues. Germline CDR1 reads SEHNR; CDR2 reads FQNEAQ (reference sequence).

V usage is TRBV6-5 and J usage is TRBJ2-3; D might be TRBD2 (5 bases). Germline assignment: CDR1 MNHEY and CDR2 SVGAGI. This CDR3 is 13 amino acids long. V lost 2 bases and J 9 bases, leaving 12 bases between the germline ends. CDR3 region: CASSYTVRETQYF. For the CDR3, the DNA is TGTGCCAGCAGTTACACGGTGAGGGAAACGCAGTATTTT.